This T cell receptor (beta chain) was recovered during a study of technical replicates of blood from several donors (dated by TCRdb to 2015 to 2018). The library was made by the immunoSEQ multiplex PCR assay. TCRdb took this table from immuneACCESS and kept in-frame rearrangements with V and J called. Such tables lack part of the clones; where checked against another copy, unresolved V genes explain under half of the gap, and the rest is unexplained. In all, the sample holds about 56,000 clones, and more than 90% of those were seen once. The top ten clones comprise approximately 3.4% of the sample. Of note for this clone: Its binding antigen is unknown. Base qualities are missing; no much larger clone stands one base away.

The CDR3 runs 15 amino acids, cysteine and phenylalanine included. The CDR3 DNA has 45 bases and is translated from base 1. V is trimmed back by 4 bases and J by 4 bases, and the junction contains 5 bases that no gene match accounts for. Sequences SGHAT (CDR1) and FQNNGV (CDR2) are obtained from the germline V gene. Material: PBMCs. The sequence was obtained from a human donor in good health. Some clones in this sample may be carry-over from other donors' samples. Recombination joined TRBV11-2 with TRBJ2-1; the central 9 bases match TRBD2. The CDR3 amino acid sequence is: CASSWISGGYNEQFF. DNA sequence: TGTGCCAGCAGCTGGATTAGCGGGGGATACAATGAGCAGTTCTTC. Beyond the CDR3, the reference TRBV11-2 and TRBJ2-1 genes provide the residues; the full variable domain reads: EAGVAQSPRYKIIEKRQSVAFWCNPISGHATLYWYQQILGQGPKLLIQFQNNGVVDDSQLPKDRFSAERLKGVDSTLKIQPAKLEDSAVYLCASSWISGGYNEQFFGPGTRLTVL.